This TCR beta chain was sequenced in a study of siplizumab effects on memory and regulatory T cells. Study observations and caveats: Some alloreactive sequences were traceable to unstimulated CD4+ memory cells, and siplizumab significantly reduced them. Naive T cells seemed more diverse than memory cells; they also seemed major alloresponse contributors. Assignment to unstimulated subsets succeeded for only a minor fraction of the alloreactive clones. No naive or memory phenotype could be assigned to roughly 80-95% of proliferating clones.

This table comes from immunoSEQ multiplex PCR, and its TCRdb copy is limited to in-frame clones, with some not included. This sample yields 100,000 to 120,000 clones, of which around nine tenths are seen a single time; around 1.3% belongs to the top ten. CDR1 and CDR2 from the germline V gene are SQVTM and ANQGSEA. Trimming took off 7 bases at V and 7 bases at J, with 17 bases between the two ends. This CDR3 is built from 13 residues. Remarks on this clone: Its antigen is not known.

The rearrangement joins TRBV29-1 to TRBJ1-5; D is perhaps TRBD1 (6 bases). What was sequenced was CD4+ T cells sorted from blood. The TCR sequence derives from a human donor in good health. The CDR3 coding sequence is TGCAGCGCAGGGGAAGGTCAGGGCCAGCCCCAGCATTTT. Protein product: CSAGEGQGQPQHF.